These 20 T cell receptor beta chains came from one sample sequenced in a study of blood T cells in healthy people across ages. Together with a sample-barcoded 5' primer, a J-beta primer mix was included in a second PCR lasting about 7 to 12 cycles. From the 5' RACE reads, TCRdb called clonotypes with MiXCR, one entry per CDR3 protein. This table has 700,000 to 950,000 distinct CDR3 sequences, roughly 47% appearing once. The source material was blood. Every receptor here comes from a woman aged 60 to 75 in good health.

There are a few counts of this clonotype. The DNA for the CDR3 is TGTGCCAGCGTTAGCGAAATGGGCAGATATACGCAGTATTTT. Encoded protein: CASVSEMGRYTQYF. This chain joins TRBV27 and TRBJ2-3; tentative D call: TRBD2 (5 bases). This CDR3 has 14 amino acids. From germline, CDR1 is MNHEY and CDR2 SMNVEV (reference sequence). V was trimmed by 8 bases and J by 7 bases, leaving 19 bases between them.

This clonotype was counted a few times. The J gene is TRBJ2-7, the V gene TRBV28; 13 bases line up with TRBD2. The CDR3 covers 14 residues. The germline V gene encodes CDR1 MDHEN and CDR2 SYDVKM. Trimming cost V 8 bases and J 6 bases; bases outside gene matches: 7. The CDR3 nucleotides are TGTGCCAGCGGCACTAGCGGGAGGGGCGCCGAGCAGTACTTC. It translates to CASGTSGRGAEQYF.

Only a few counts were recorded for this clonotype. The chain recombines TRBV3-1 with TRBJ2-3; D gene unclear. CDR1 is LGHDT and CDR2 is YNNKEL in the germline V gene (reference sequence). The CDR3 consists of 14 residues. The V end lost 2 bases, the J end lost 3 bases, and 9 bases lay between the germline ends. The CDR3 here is CASSQNTRTDTQYF. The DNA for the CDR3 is TGTGCCAGCAGCCAAAATACGCGGACAGATACGCAGTATTTT.

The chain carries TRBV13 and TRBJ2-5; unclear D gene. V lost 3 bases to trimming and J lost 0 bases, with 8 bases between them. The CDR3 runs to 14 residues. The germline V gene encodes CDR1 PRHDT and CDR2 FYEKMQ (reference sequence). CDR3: CASSFSGHQETQYF. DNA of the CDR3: TGTGCCAGCAGCTTCTCCGGGCACCAAGAGACCCAGTACTTC.

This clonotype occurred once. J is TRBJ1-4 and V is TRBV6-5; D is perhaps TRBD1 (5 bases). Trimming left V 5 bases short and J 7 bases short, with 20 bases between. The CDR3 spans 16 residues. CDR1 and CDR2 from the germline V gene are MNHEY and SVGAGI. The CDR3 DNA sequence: TGTGCCAGCAGTCGATCAGGGAGGACGTCTACTGAAAAACTGTTTTTT. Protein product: CASSRSGRTSTEKLFF.

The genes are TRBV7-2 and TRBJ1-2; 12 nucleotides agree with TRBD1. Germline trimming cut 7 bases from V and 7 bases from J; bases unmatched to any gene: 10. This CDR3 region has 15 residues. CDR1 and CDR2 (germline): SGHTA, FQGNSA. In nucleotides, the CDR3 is TGTGCCAGCAACTACGGGACAGGGGGCCGAAGTGGCTACACCTTC. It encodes CASNYGTGGRSGYTF.

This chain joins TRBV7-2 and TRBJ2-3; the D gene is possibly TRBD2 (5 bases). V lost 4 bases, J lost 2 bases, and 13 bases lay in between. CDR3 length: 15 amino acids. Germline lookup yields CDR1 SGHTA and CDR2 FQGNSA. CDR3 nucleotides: TGTGCCAGCAGCTCTCGCCGGGGTGCCACAGATACGCAGTATTTT. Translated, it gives CASSSRRGATDTQYF.

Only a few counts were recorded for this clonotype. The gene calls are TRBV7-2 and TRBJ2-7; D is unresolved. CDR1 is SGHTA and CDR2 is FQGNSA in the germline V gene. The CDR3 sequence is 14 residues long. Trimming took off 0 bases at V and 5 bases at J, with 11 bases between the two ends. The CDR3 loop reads CASSLAQPRNEQYF. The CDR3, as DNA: TGTGCCAGCAGCTTAGCGCAGCCCCGGAACGAGCAGTACTTC. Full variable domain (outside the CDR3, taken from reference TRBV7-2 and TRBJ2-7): GAGVSQSPSNKVTEKGKDVELRCDPISGHTALYWYRQSLGQGLEFLIYFQGNSAPDKSGLPSDRFSAERTGGSVSTLTIQRTQQEDSAVYLCASSLAQPRNEQYFGPGTRLTVT.

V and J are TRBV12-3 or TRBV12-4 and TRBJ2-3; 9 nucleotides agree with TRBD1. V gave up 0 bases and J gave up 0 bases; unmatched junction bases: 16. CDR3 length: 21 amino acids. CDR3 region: CASSLAEIRTGEGKSTDTQYF. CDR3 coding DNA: TGTGCCAGCAGTTTAGCCGAAATCAGGACAGGGGAAGGGAAAAGCACAGATACGCAGTATTTT.

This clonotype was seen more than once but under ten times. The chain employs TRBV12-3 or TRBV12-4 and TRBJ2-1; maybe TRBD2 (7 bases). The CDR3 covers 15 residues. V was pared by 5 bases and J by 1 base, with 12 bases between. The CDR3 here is CASSHREGSYNEQFF. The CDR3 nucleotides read TGTGCCAGCAGTCACAGGGAGGGTTCCTACAATGAGCAGTTCTTC.

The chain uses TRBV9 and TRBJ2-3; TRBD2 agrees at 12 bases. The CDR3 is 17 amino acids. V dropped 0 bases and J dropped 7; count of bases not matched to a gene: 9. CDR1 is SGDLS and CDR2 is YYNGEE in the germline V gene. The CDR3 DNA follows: TGTGCCAGCAGCGTAGGTAGTCTAGCGGGGGGGGTCAATACGCAGTATTTT. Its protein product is CASSVGSLAGGVNTQYF.

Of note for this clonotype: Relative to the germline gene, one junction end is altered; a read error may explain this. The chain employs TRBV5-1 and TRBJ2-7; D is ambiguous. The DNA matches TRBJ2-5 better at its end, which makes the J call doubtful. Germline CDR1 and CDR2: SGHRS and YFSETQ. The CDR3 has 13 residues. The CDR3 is CASSLEYQGTQYF. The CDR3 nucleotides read TGCGCCAGCAGCCTCGAGTACCAAGGGACCCAGTACTTC.

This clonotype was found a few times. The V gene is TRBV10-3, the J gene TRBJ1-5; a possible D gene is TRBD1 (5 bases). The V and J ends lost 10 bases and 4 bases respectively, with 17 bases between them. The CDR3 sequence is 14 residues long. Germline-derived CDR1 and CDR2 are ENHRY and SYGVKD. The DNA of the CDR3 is TGTGCCAACGACCTGGGGGGGGAGAATCAGCCCCAGCATTTT. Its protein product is CANDLGGENQPQHF.

The CDR3 nucleotides read TGTGCCAGCAGTTCCCTCTCCTTAGGCAGCCACTCTGGGGCCAACGTCCTGACTTTC. It codes for CASSSLSLGSHSGANVLTF. The J gene is TRBJ2-6, the V gene TRBV27, with D hard to call. V was pared by 4 bases and J by 0 bases, with 19 bases between. This CDR3 has 19 residues. Germline loops: CDR1 MNHEY, CDR2 SMNVEV (reference sequence).

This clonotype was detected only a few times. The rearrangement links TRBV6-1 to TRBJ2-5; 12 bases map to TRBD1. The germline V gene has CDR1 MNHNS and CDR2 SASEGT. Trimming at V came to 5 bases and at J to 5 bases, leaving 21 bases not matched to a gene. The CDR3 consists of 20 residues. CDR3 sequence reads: CASSRDMGTGGPTWRETQYF. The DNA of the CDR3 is TGTGCCAGCAGTCGCGACATGGGGACAGGGGGCCCGACGTGGAGGGAGACCCAGTACTTC.

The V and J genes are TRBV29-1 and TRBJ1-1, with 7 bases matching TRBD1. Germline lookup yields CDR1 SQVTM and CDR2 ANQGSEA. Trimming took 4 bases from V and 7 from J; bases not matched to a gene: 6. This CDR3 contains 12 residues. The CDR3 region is CSVADREIEAFF. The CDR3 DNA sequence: TGCAGCGTTGCCGACAGGGAGATTGAAGCTTTCTTT.

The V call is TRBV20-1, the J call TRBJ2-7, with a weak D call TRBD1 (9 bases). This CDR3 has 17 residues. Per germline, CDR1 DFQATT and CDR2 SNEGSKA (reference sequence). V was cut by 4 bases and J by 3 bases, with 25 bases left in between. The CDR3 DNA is TGCAGTGCTAACGAGGGACAGGGAGTAGCGGGAATCTACGAGCAGTACTTC. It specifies CSANEGQGVAGIYEQYF.

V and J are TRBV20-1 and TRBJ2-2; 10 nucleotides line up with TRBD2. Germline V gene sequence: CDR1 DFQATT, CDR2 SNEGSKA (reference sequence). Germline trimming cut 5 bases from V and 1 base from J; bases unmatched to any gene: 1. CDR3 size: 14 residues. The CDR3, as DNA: TGCAGTGCTGCTAGCGGGGGGAACACCGGGGAGCTGTTTTTT. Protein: CSAASGGNTGELFF.

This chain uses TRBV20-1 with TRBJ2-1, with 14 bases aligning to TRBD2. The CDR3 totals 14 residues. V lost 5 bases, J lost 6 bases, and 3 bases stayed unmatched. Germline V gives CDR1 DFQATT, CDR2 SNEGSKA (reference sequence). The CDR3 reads CSAGLAGGSNEQFF. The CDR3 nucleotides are TGCAGTGCTGGACTAGCGGGGGGATCCAATGAGCAGTTCTTC.

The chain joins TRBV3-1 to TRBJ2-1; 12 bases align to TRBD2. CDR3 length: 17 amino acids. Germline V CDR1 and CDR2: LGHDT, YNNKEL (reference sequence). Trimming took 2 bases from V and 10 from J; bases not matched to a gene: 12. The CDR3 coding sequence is TGTGCCAGCAGCCAACTCGCTAGCGGGGGGGCCATCTACGAGCAGTTCTTC. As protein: CASSQLASGGAIYEQFF.